This TCR beta chain originates from a study of control samples from healthy donors and cancer patients. Produced via immunoSEQ multiplex PCR; TCRdb's table is partial and in-frame only. The table records about 230,000 clones, more than 65% of them present only once. CDR3 length: 13 amino acids. V was cut by 0 bases and J by 10 bases, with 9 bases left in between. Per germline, CDR1 SGHAT and CDR2 FQNNGV. This sequence joins TRBV11-2 and TRBJ1-4; no reliable D call. The sample consisted of PBMCs. The sequence came from a woman aged 55-70 years with lung cancer. In nucleotides, the CDR3 is TGTGCCAGCAGCTTAGATCTAAACGGAAAACTGTTTTTT. Its protein product is CASSLDLNGKLFF.